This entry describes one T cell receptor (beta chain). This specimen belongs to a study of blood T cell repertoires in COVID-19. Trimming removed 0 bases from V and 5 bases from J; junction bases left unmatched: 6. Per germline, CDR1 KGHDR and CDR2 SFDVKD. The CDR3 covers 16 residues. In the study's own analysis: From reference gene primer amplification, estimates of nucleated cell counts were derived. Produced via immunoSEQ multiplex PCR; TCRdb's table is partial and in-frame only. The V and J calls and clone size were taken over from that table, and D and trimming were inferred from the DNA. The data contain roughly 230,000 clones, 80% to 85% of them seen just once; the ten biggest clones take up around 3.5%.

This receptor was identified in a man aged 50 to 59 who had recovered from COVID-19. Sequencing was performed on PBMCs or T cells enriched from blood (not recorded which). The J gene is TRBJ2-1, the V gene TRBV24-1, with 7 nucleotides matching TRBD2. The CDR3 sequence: CATSDLPWGRDNEQFF. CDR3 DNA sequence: TGTGCCACCAGTGATTTGCCTTGGGGGAGGGACAATGAGCAGTTCTTC.